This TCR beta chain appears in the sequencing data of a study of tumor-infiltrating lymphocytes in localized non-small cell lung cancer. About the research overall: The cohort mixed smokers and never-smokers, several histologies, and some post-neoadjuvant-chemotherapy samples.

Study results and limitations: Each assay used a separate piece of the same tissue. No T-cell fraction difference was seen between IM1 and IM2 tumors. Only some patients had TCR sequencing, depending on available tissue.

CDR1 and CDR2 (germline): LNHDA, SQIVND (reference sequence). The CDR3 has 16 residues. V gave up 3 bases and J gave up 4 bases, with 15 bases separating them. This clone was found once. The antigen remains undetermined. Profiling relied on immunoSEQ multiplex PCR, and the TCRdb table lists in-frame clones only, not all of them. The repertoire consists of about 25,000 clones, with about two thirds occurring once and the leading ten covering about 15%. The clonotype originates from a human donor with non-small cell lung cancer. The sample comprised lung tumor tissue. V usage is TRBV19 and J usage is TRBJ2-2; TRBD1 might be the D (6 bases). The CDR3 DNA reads TGTGCCAGTAGTATCACAGGGACCCTGAGCACCGGGGAGCTGTTTTTT. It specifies CASSITGTLSTGELFF.